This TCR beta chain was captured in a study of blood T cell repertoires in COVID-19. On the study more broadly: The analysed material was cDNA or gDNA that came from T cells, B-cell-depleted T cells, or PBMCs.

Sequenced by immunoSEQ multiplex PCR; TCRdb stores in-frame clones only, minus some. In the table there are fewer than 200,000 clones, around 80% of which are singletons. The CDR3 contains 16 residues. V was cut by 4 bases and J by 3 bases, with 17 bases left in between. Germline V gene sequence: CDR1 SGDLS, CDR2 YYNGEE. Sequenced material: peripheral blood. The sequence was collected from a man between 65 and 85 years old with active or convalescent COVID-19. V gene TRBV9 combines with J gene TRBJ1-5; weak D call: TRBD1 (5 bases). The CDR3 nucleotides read TGTGCCAGCAGCCCCATGGGTGGGGCGGCCAATCAGCCCCAGCATTTT. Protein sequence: CASSPMGGAANQPQHF.